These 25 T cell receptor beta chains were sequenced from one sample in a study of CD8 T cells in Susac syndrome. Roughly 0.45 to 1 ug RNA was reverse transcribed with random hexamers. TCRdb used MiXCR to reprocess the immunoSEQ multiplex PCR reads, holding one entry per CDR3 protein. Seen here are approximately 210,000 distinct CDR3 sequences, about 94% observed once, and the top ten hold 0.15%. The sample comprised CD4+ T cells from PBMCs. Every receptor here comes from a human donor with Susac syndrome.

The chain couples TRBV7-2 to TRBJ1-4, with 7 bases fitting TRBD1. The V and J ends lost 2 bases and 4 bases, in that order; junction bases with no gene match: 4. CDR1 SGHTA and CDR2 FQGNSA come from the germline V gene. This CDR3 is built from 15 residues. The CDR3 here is CASSLPGQINEKLFF. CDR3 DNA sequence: TGTGCCAGCAGCTTACCGGGACAGATTAATGAAAAACTGTTTTTT.

CDR3 in amino acids: CASSALGERGVKTQYF. The DNA for the CDR3 is TGTGCCAGCAGTGCCCTCGGGGAGCGGGGGGTAAAGACCCAGTACTTC. This chain joins TRBV6-2 or TRBV6-3 and TRBJ2-5, with 9 bases aligning to TRBD2. The CDR3 contains 16 residues. CDR1 is MNHEY, CDR2 SVGEGT, per germline. J lost 6 bases, V lost 5 bases, and 13 bases had no gene match.

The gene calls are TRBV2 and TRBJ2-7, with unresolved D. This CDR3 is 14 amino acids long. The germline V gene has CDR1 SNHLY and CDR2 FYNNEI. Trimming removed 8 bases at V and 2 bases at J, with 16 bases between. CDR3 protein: CASRPQSGAYEQYF. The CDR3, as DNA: TGTGCCAGCCGGCCTCAATCTGGGGCCTACGAGCAGTACTTC. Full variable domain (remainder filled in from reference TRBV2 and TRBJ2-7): EPEVTQTPSHQVTQMGQEVILRCVPISNHLYFYWYRQILGQKVEFLVSFYNNEISEKSEIFDDQFSVERPDGSNFTLKIRSTKLEDSAMYFCASRPQSGAYEQYFGPGTRLTVT.

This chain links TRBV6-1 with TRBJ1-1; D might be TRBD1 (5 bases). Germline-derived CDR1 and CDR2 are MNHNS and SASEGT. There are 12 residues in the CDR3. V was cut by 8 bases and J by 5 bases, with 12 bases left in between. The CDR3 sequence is CASFLGGTEAFF. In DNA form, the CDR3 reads TGTGCCAGCTTCCTCGGGGGGACTGAAGCTTTCTTT.

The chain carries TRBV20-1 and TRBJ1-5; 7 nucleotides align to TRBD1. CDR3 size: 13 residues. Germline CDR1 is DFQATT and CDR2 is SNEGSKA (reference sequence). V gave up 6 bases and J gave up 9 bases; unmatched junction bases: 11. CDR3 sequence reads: CSAPGGPKSPQHF. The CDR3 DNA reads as TGCAGTGCCCCAGGGGGTCCAAAATCGCCCCAGCATTTT.

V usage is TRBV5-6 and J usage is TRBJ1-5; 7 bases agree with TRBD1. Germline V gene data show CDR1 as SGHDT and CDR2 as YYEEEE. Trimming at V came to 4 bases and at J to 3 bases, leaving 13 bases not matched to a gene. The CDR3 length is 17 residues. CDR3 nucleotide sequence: TGTGCCAGCAGCCATCTAGGGGGCAGGGGGATCAATCAGCCCCAGCATTTT. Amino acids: CASSHLGGRGINQPQHF.

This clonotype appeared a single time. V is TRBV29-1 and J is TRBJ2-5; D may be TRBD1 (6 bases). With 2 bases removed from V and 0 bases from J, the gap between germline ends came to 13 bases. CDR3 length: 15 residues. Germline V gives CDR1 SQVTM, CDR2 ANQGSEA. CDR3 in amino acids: CSVELGRGYQETQYF. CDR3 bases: TGCAGCGTTGAATTGGGCAGGGGCTACCAAGAGACCCAGTACTTC.

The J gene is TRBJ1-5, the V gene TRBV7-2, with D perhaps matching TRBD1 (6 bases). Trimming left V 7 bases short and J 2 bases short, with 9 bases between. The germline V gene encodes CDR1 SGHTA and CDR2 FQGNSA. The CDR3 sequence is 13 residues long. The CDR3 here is CASNGGRNQPQHF. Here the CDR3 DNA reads TGTGCCAGCAACGGGGGGCGCAATCAGCCCCAGCATTTT.

In DNA form, the CDR3 reads TGTGCCAGCAGTTACTCGATCCGACAGGGGGAGGCTGGGGCCAACGTCCTGACTTTC. Its protein product is CASSYSIRQGEAGANVLTF. The gene calls are TRBV6-5 and TRBJ2-6; 9 bases fit TRBD1. This CDR3 contains 19 residues. Germline lookup yields CDR1 MNHEY and CDR2 SVGAGI. V shed 0 bases, J shed 2 bases, and the junction held 8 bases outside the gene matches.

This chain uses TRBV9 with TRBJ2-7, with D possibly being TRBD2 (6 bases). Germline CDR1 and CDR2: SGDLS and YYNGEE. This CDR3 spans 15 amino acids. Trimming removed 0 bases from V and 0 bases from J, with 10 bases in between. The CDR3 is CASSVAAGTSYEQYF. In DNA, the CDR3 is TGTGCCAGCAGCGTAGCGGCGGGGACCTCCTACGAGCAGTACTTC.

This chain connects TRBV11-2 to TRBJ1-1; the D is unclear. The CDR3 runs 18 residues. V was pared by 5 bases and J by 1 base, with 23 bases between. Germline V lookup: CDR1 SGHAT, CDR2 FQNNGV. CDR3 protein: CASSPTGDPLSPNTEAFF. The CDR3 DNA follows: TGTGCCAGCAGCCCCACCGGGGATCCACTCTCCCCGAACACTGAAGCTTTCTTT.

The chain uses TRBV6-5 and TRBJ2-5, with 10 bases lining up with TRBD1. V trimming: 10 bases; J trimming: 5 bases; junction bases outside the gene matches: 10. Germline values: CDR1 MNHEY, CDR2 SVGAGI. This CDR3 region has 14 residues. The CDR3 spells CATQTGGKEETQYF. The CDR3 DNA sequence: TGTGCCACCCAGACAGGGGGCAAGGAGGAGACCCAGTACTTC.

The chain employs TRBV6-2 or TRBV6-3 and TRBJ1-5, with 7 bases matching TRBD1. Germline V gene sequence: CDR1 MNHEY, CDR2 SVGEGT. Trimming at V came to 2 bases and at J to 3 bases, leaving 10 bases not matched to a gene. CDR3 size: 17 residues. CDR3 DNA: TGTGCCAGCAGTTACCTAGGGGGCCAGGGATTCAATCAGCCCCAGCATTTT. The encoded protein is CASSYLGGQGFNQPQHF.

CDR3 in amino acids: CASSQGMASEKLFF. CDR3 bases: TGTGCCAGCAGTCAAGGGATGGCGTCGGAAAAACTGTTTTTT. This sequence joins TRBV2 and TRBJ1-4, with no clear D. This CDR3 spans 14 amino acids. Trimming left V 5 bases short and J 8 bases short, with 15 bases between. Germline V gene data show CDR1 as SNHLY and CDR2 as FYNNEI. The whole variable domain, remainder taken from reference TRBV2 and TRBJ1-4, is EPEVTQTPSHQVTQMGQEVILRCVPISNHLYFYWYRQILGQKVEFLVSFYNNEISEKSEIFDDQFSVERPDGSNFTLKIRSTKLEDSAMYFCASSQGMASEKLFFGSGTQLSVL.

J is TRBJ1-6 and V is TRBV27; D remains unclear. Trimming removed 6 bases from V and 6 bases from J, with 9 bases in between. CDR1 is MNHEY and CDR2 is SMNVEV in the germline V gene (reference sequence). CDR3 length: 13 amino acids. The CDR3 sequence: CASSQRRNSPLHF. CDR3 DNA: TGTGCCAGCAGCCAAAGACGTAATTCACCCCTCCACTTT.

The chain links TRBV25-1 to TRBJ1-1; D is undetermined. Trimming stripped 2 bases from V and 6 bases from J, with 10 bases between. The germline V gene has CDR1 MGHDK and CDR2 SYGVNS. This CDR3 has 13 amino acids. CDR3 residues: CASSEALDAEAFF. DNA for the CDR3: TGTGCCAGCAGTGAAGCCCTCGACGCTGAAGCTTTCTTT.

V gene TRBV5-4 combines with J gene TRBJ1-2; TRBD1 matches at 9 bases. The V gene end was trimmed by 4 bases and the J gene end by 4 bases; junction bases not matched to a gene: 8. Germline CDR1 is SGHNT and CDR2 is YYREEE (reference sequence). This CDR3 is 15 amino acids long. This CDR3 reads CASSPGTGNAYGYTF. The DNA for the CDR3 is TGTGCCAGCAGCCCTGGGACAGGGAATGCCTATGGCTACACCTTC.

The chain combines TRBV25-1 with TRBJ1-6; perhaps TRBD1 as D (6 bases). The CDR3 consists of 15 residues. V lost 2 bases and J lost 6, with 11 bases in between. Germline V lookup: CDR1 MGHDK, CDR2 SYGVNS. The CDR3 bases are TGTGCCAGCAGTGAACCGGGACATTTTAATTCACCCCTCCACTTT. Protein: CASSEPGHFNSPLHF.

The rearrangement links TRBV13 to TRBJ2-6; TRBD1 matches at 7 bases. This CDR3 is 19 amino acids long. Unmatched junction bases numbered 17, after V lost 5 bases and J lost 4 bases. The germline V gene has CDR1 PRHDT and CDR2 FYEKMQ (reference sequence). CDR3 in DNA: TGTGCCAGCAGCAGACCGGGACAGAGGGTTCCCGCCGGGGCCAACGTCCTGACTTTC. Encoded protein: CASSRPGQRVPAGANVLTF.

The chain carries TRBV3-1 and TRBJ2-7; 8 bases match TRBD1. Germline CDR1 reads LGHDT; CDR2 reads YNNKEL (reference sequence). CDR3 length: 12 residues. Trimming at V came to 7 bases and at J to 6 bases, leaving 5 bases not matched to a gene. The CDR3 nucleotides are TGTGCCAGCACTTCAGGGGGCGCCGAGCAGTACTTC. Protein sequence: CASTSGGAEQYF.

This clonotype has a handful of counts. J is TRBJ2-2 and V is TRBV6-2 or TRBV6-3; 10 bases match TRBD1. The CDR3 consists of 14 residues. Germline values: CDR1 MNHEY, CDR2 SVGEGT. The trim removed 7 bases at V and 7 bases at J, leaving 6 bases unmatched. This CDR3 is CASTRTGGNGELFF. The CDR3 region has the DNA TGTGCCAGCACCCGGACAGGGGGGAACGGGGAGCTGTTTTTT.

The CDR3 coding sequence is TGTGCCAGCAGCGTAGCCCCTTACCAGACAGCGAACTATGGCTACACCTTC. This sequence encodes CASSVAPYQTANYGYTF. The chain carries TRBV9 and TRBJ1-2; D is perhaps TRBD1 (5 bases). The ends were cut back, 0 bases at V and 2 bases at J, with 17 bases in the middle. Per germline, CDR1 SGDLS and CDR2 YYNGEE. This CDR3 is 17 amino acids long.

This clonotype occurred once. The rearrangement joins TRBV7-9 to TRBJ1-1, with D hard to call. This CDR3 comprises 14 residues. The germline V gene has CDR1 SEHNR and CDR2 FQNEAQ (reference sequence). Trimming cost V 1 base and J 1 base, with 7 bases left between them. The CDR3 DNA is TGTGCCAGCAGCTTAGGGGATGAGAACACTGAAGCTTTCTTT. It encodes CASSLGDENTEAFF.

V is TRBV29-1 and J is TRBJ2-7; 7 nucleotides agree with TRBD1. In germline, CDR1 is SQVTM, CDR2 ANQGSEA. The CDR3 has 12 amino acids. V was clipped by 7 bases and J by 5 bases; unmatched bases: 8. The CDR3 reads CSARQGRHEQYF. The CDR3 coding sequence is TGCAGCGCTAGACAGGGTCGGCACGAGCAGTACTTC.

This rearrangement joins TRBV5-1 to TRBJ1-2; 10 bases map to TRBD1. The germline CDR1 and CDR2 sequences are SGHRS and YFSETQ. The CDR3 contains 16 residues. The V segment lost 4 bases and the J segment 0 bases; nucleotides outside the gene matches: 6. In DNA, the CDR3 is TGCGCCAGCAGCCGACAGGGGGCTACGACTAACTATGGCTACACCTTC. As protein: CASSRQGATTNYGYTF. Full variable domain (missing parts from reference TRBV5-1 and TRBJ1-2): KAGVTQTPRYLIKTRGQQVTLSCSPISGHRSVSWYQQTPGQGLQFLFEYFSETQRNKGNFPGRFSGRQFSNSRSEMNVSTLELGDSALYLCASSRQGATTNYGYTFGSGTRLTVV.